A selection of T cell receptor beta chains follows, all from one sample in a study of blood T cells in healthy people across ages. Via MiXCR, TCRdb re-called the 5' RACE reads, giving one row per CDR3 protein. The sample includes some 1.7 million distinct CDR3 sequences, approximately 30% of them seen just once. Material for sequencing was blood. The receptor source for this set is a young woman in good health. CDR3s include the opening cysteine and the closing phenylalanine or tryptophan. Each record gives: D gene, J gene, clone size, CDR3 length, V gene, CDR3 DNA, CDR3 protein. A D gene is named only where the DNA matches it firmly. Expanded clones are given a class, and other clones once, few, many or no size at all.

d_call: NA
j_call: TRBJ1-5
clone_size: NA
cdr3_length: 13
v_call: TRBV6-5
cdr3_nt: TGTGCCAGCAGTTCAGTCCACCATCAGCCCCAGCATTTT
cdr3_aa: CASSSVHHQPQHF

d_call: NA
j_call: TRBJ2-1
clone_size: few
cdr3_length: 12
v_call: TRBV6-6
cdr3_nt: TGTGCCAGCAGTCCCCGTCAGGATGAGCAGTTCTTC
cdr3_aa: CASSPRQDEQFF

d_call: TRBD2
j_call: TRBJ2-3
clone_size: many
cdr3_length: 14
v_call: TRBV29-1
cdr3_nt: TGCAGCGTTGAGGCGGGGGGGCTCGCAGATACGCAGTATTTT
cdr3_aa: CSVEAGGLADTQYF

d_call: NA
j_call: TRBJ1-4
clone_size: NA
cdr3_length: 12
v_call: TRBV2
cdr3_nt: TGTGCCAGCAGTTCTCAAAATGAAAAACTGTTTTTT
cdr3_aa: CASSSQNEKLFF

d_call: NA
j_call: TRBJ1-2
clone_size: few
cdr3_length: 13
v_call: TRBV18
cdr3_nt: TGTGCCAGCTCACCGGAGACAGCGCCTGGCTACACCTTC
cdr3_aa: CASSPETAPGYTF

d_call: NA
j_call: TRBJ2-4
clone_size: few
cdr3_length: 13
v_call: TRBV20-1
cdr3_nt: TGCAGTGCTAGGTCAGAAAGCGGAAACATTCAGTACTTC
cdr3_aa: CSARSESGNIQYF

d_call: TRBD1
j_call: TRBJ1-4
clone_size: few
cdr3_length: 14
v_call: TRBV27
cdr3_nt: TGTGCCAGCAGTGTAGGGGGCGCGAGGGAAAAACTGTTTTTT
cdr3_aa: CASSVGGAREKLFF

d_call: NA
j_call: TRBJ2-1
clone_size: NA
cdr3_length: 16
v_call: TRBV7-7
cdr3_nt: TGTGCCAGCAGCCCGGAGGGGGGAGTATGGCCCAATGAGCAGTTCTTC
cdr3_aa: CASSPEGGVWPNEQFF

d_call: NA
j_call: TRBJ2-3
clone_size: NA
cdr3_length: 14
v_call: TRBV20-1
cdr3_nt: TGCAGTGCTAGACCTGGCGCCCGCACAGATACGCAGTATTTT
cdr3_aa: CSARPGARTDTQYF

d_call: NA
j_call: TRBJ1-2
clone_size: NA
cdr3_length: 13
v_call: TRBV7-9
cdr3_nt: TGTGCCAGCAGCTTTAACACAGAGAATGGCTACACCTTC
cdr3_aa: CASSFNTENGYTF

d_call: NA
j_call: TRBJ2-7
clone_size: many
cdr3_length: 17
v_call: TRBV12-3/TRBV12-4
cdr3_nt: TGTGCCAGCAGTTTGGGGCCTACCGGGACGGTCCCCTACGAGCAGTACTTC
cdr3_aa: CASSLGPTGTVPYEQYF

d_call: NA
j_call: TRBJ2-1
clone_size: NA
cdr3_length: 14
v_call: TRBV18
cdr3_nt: TGTGCCAGCTCACCACCGTGGGGATACAATGAGCAGTTCTTC
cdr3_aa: CASSPPWGYNEQFF

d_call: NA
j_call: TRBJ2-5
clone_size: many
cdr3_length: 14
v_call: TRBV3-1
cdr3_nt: TGTGCCAGCAGCACGACACCCTCGCAAGAGACCCAGTACTTC
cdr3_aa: CASSTTPSQETQYF

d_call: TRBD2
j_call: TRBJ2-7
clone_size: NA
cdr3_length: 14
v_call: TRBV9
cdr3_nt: TGTGCCAGCAGCGTAGTCGGCGGGAGCCACGAGCAGTACTTC
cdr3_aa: CASSVVGGSHEQYF

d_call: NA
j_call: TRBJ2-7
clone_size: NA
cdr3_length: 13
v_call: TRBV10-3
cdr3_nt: TGTGCCATCAAAGGACGCATGGCGTTTGAGCAGTACTTC
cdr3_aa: CAIKGRMAFEQYF

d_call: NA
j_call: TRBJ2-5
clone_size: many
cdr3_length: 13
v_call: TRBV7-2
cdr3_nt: TGTGCCAGCAGCCGGGACCTTAAGGAGACCCAGTACTTC
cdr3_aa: CASSRDLKETQYF

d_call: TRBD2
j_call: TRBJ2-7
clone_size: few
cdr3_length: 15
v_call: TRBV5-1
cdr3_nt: TGCGCCAGCAGCTATTCGACTAGCGGCGCCTACGAGCAGTACTTC
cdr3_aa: CASSYSTSGAYEQYF

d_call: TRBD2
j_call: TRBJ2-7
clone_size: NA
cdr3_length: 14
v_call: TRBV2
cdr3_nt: TGTGCCAGCAGTGTCCGGGGGGTCCGCGACGAGCAGTACTTC
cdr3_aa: CASSVRGVRDEQYF

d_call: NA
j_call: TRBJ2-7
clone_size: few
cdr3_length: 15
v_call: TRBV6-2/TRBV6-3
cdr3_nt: TGTGCCAGCAGTTACGTCCGGACTTACTCCTACGAGCAGTACTTC
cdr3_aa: CASSYVRTYSYEQYF

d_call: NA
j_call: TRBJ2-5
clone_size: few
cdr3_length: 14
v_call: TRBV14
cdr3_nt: TGTGCCAGCAGCCATTATTGGAACCAAGAGACCCAGTACTTC
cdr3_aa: CASSHYWNQETQYF

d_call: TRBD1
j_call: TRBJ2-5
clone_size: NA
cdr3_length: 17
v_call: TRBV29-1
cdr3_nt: TGCAGCGTCAATTTCCGGGACAGGGGGTGGAAAAAAGAGACCCAGTACTTC
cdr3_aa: CSVNFRDRGWKKETQYF

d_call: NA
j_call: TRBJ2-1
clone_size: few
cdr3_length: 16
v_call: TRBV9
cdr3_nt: TGTGCCAGCAATGGGGCCCTTAAGGCGGGGAGGAATGAGCAGTTCTTC
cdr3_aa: CASNGALKAGRNEQFF

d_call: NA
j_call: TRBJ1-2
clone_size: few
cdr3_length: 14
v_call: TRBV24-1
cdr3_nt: TGTGCCACCAAAAGCTCGGGGGGTTTATATGGCTACACCTTC
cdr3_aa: CATKSSGGLYGYTF

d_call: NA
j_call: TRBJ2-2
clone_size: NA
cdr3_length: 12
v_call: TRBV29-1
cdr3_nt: TGCAGCGTTCGGGGGAACACCGGGGAGCTGTTTTTT
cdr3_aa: CSVRGNTGELFF

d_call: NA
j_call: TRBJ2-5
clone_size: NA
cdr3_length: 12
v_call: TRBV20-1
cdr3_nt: TGCAGTGCCAATGTGGGGGGAGAGACCCAGTACTTC
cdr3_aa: CSANVGGETQYF

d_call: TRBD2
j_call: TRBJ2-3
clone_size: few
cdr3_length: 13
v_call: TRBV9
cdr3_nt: TGTGCCAGCTGCCCCGGGGGGACAGATACGCAGTATTTT
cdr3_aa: CASCPGGTDTQYF

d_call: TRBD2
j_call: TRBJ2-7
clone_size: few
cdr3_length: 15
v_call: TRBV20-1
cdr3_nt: TGCAGTGCTAGTGAGTCGGCTAGCGGCTCCTACGAGCAGTACTTC
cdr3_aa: CSASESASGSYEQYF

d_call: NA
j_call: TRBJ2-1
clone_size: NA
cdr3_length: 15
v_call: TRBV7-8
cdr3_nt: TGTGCCAGCAGCTCCGGGACGGGGTTTTACAATGAGCAGTTCTTC
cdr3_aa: CASSSGTGFYNEQFF